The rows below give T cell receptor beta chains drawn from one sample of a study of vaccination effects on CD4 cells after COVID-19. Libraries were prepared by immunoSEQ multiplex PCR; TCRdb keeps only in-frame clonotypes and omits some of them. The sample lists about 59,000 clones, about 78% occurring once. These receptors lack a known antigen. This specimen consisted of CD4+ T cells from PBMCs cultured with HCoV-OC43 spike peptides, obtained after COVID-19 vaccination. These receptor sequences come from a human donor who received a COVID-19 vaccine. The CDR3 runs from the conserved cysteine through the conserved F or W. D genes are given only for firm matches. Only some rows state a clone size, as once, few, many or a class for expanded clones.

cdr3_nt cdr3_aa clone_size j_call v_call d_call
TGTGCCAGCACCTACGGGGGACAGGGAGTAGACTACACCTTC CASTYGGQGVDYTF - TRBJ1-2 TRBV28 TRBD1
TGTGCCTGGAGTGGTCAGGAGGACAATGAGCAGTTCTTC CAWSGQEDNEQFF - TRBJ2-1 TRBV30 -
TGTGCCAGCAGCGTAAGACCCGCCGGTGACTATGGCTACACCTTC CASSVRPAGDYGYTF - TRBJ1-2 TRBV9 -
TGTGCCAGCAGGACAGGGGTCCGCGCTTCACCCCTCCACTTT CASRTGVRASPLHF once TRBJ1-6 TRBV5-6 TRBD1
TGTGCCTGGAGTGGCGGTCAAGCGGTAACCACAGATACGCAGTATTTT CAWSGGQAVTTDTQYF - TRBJ2-3 TRBV30 -
TGCAGTGCCACGGACTCTTCGAGGCAGTATTTT CSATDSSRQYF - TRBJ2-3 TRBV20-1 -
TGCAGCGTTGATGGGGGGACCGATGAGCAGTTCTTC CSVDGGTDEQFF - TRBJ2-1 TRBV29-1 -
TGTGCCAGCAGTGTCGTAAGCGGGGGAAGCACAGATACGCAGTATTTT CASSVVSGGSTDTQYF - TRBJ2-3 TRBV6-1 TRBD2
TGCAGCGTCGGTAATGCCAGGGGGGCGAACACTGAAGCTTTCTTT CSVGNARGANTEAFF - TRBJ1-1 TRBV29-1 TRBD1
TGTGCCAGCAGTGCTTGGGGGGGTACTAACTATGGCTACACCTTC CASSAWGGTNYGYTF - TRBJ1-2 TRBV6-4 -
TGCGCCAGCAGAGACACCTGGGACAGAGCAACTAATGAAAAACTGTTTTTT CASRDTWDRATNEKLFF few TRBJ1-4 TRBV10-1 TRBD1
TGTGCCAGCAGTGAAACGGCCGCACCCCTCCACTTT CASSETAAPLHF - TRBJ1-6 TRBV2 -
TGTGCTAGTGGTGCAGGGCCGGAAGGGCCCCAGCATTTT CASGAGPEGPQHF few TRBJ1-5 TRBV12-5 -
TGTGCCAGCAGCTTACTAGATTATACGCAGTATTTT CASSLLDYTQYF - TRBJ2-3 TRBV11-2 -
TGTGCCAGCAGCCCCCGAGCAGGGGCTAGCACAGATACGCAGTATTTT CASSPRAGASTDTQYF - TRBJ2-3 TRBV9 -
TGTGCCAGTAGTAGTATAGCGGGGGGGCGGAGGGAGCAGTTCTTC CASSSIAGGRREQFF - TRBJ2-1 TRBV19 TRBD2
TGTGCCAGCAGGAGTGGCGAATACTATGGCTACACCTTC CASRSGEYYGYTF - TRBJ1-2 TRBV6-4 -
TGTGCCAGCAGTGTCGTCGGGACTGGTAATGAAAAACTGTTTTTT CASSVVGTGNEKLFF - TRBJ1-4 TRBV2 -
TGTGCCAGCAGCTTACGCCGGGACATACCACTCAACTATGGCTACACCTTC CASSLRRDIPLNYGYTF - TRBJ1-2 TRBV7-9 -
TGTGCCAGCAGCCAGGAACCGGGGACCACCGGGGAGCTGTTTTTT CASSQEPGTTGELFF few TRBJ2-2 TRBV11-2 -
TGTGCCAGCAAAGTCCGGGACAACTATGGCTACACCTTC CASKVRDNYGYTF - TRBJ1-2 TRBV28 -
TGCGCCAGCAGCTTGGACACCGGGCTAAACACTGAAGCTTTCTTT CASSLDTGLNTEAFF - TRBJ1-1 TRBV5-1 -
TGTGCCAGCAGTTTATGGGTTGCCGGGGAGCTGTTTTTT CASSLWVAGELFF - TRBJ2-2 TRBV28 -
TGTGCCAGCAGTTACTCAGGCCCTAACTATGGCTACACCTTC CASSYSGPNYGYTF few TRBJ1-2 TRBV6-6 -
TGTGCCACCAGCAGAGATCAGGACCCGCGAGAGACCCAGTACTTC CATSRDQDPRETQYF - TRBJ2-5 TRBV15 -
TGCGCCAGCAGTCTTGGGACTAGGGAGACCCAGTACTTC CASSLGTRETQYF - TRBJ2-5 TRBV5-1 TRBD2
TGTGCCAGCAGCTCACATCGATTAGGGGGCGGTGAAAAACTGTTTTTT CASSSHRLGGGEKLFF - TRBJ1-4 TRBV5-6 TRBD1
TGCGCCAGCAGCAGGGGACAGTCCTCCTACAATGAGCAGTTCTTC CASSRGQSSYNEQFF - TRBJ2-1 TRBV4-3 TRBD1
TGTGCCAGCAGTTTAGACAGGGTGTTGGGGCAGCCCCAGCATTTT CASSLDRVLGQPQHF - TRBJ1-5 TRBV28 TRBD1
TGTGCCAGCAGTCAAAACACCGGGGAGCTGTTTTTT CASSQNTGELFF - TRBJ2-2 TRBV27 -
TGTGCCAGCAGTTACTCCGGGACAGTCTCTAATGAAAAACTGTTTTTT CASSYSGTVSNEKLFF - TRBJ1-4 TRBV6-5 TRBD1
TGTGCCACCAGTGACCCGTCACCCCCCCATAGCGGGGAGCTGTTTTTT CATSDPSPPHSGELFF once TRBJ2-2 TRBV24-1 -
TGTGCCAGCAGTGAACAGGGCCATGGCTACACCTTC CASSEQGHGYTF - TRBJ1-2 TRBV6-1 -
TGTGCCAGCTCACCACCTGAGGGAGGGGGAGAGACCCAGTACTTC CASSPPEGGGETQYF - TRBJ2-5 TRBV18 -
TGTGCCAGCTCACCAGGTTCCGGGACCGCTGTCCGGGTGAACTATGGCTACACCTTC CASSPGSGTAVRVNYGYTF once TRBJ1-2 TRBV18 -
TGTGCCAGCAGCTTGGGAGGGGCGAGAAACACCGGGGAGCTGTTTTTT CASSLGGARNTGELFF - TRBJ2-2 TRBV5-4 -
TGTGCCACCAGTGATTTGCTTCAGCGGGTCTGTAATTCACCCCTCCACTTT CATSDLLQRVCNSPLHF - TRBJ1-6 TRBV24-1 -
TGCGCCAGCAGCTTGGCGGGACAGGGGTTAAGCACTGAAGCTTTCTTT CASSLAGQGLSTEAFF - TRBJ1-1 TRBV5-1 TRBD1
TGCGCCAGCAGCGCCGGACTAGCGGGGACTTACCCACCACAAGAGACCCAGTACTTC CASSAGLAGTYPPQETQYF - TRBJ2-5 TRBV5-1 TRBD2
TGTGCCAGCAGCTTAGGGCCTTACAATGAGCAGTTCTTC CASSLGPYNEQFF - TRBJ2-1 TRBV7-2 -
TGTGCCAGCTCCCGGGGACAGGGAGAGACCCAGTACTTC CASSRGQGETQYF - TRBJ2-5 TRBV2 TRBD1
TGTGCCAGCAGTAGACTAGCCGGGGAGCTGTTTTTT CASSRLAGELFF once TRBJ2-2 TRBV6-2/TRBV6-3 -
TGTGCCACCAGCTTGACTAGCGGGGCTCAGACCCAGTACTTC CATSLTSGAQTQYF - TRBJ2-5 TRBV24-1 TRBD2
TGTGCCAGCTCACCAAGGGGGACCGGGGAGCTGTTTTTT CASSPRGTGELFF - TRBJ2-2 TRBV18 -